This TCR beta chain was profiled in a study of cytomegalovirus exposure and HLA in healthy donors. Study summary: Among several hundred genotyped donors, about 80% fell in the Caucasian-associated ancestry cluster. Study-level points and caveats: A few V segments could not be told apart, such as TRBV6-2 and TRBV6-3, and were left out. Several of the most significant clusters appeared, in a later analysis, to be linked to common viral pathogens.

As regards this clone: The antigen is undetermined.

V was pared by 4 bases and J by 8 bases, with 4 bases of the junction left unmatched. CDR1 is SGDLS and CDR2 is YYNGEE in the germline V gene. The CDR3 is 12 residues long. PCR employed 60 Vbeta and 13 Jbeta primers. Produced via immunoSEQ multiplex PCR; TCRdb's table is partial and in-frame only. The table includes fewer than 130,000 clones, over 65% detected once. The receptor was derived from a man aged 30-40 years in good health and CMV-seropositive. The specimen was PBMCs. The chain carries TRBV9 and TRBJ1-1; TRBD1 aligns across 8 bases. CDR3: CASSPGGSEAFF. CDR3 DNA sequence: TGTGCCAGCAGCCCAGGGGGCTCGGAAGCTTTCTTT.